The following is a TCR beta chain sequence with its context. V shed 0 bases, J shed 3 bases, and the junction held 10 bases outside the gene matches. This CDR3 is built from 19 residues. The germline V gene has CDR1 SGHRS and CDR2 YFSETQ. The sample is drawn from a study of blood T cells in healthy people across ages. In the study overall: Template-switching capture recovered about one barcoded beta molecule per two T cells.

Through a sample-barcoded 5' primer and a J-beta primer mix, a second PCR was run for roughly 7 to 12 cycles. TCRdb passed the 5' RACE reads through MiXCR, listing each CDR3 protein once. The sample holds more than 1,400,000 distinct CDR3 sequences, approximately 40% seen once. This rearrangement joins TRBV5-1 to TRBJ2-3; 13 nucleotides match TRBD2. Sequencing was carried out using blood. This clonotype was obtained from a woman aged 18-29 years in good health. The CDR3 protein is CASSLGTSGGPYGTDTQYF. Here the CDR3 DNA reads TGCGCCAGCAGCTTGGGGACTAGCGGGGGCCCCTACGGAACAGATACGCAGTATTTT.